A selection of T cell receptor beta chains follows, all from one sample in a study of T cell responses to AZD1222 COVID-19 vaccine. This table comes from immunoSEQ multiplex PCR, and its TCRdb copy is limited to in-frame clones, with some not included. The profile shows approximately 150,000 clones, nearly 90% of them singletons. The material sequenced was peripheral blood, taken 28 days after the second dose of the MenACWY control vaccine. All receptors come from an adult who received the MenACWY meningococcal vaccine as a control. Both conserved end residues are part of each CDR3. The D gene is left open where the match is weak. Size tells how often a clone was seen (once, few, many) or the class of an expanded clone, and some rows leave it out.

j_call clone_size v_call d_call cdr3_nt cdr3_aa
TRBJ1-1 few TRBV7-2 . TGTGCCAGCAGCAAAGAGTGGGGGCGAGACACTGAAGCTTTCTTT CASSKEWGRDTEAFF
TRBJ1-4 . TRBV24-1 . TGTGCCACCAGTGATTCCAGGGTGGCTAATGAAAAACTGTTTTTT CATSDSRVANEKLFF
TRBJ1-6 . TRBV7-9 . TGTGCCAGCAGCCCCGGGGGGGGAAATTCACCCCTCCACTTT CASSPGGGNSPLHF
TRBJ2-5 . TRBV3-1/TRBV3-2 . TGTGCCAGCAGCCAAGGAAGATTAGGCTCGGGAGAGACCCAGTACTTC CASSQGRLGSGETQYF
TRBJ1-2 . TRBV28 . TGTGCCAGCAGTTTCCGACAGGTTAACTATGGCTACACCTTC CASSFRQVNYGYTF
TRBJ1-2 . TRBV2 TRBD1 TGTGCCAGCAGTGAAGGGGGTCGTGGGACAGGGGTTTATGGCTACACCTTC CASSEGGRGTGVYGYTF
TRBJ2-4 . TRBV5-1 . TGCGCCAGCAGCAGGGGCCCCAGGGCCGAGGGGCAAAACATTCAGTACTTC CASSRGPRAEGQNIQYF
TRBJ1-2 . TRBV6-2/TRBV6-3 . TGTGCCAGCAGCCACCCTACGGTCTATGGCTACACCTTC CASSHPTVYGYTF
TRBJ1-1 . TRBV29-1 . TGCAGCGTTGGAGGCTGGGATGGGGCTTTCTTT CSVGGWDGAFF
TRBJ2-5 . TRBV18 . TGTGCCAGCTCACCTACCCCCAGGGAAGAGACCCAGTACTTC CASSPTPREETQYF
TRBJ2-7 once TRBV6-5 . TGTGCCAGCACCGAAGGGGGGACTATCTACGAGCAGTACTTC CASTEGGTIYEQYF
TRBJ2-7 . TRBV7-9 . TGTGCCAGCAGCTTAAGTCGGGAGCGGTCCTACGAGCAGTACTTC CASSLSRERSYEQYF
TRBJ1-5 . TRBV7-2 . TGTGCCAGCAGCTTAGTGGCGGGGGTCAATCAGCCCCAGCATTTT CASSLVAGVNQPQHF
TRBJ1-1 . TRBV13 . TGTGCCAGCAGCTTAGGCCTTGGGAGCACTGAAGCTTTCTTT CASSLGLGSTEAFF
TRBJ2-2 . TRBV4-3 . TGCGCCAGCAGCCAAGATCGGGACAAGAGGGGCACCGGGGAGCTGTTTTTT CASSQDRDKRGTGELFF
TRBJ1-4 . TRBV5-1 . TGCGCCAGCAGCTTGGCCAGAGGCGATGGGACCGGGAATGAAAAACTGTTTTTT CASSLARGDGTGNEKLFF
TRBJ1-5 . TRBV20-1 . TGCAGTGCTAGTCGCACCTATACCCAGCCCCAGCATTTT CSASRTYTQPQHF
TRBJ1-5 . TRBV2 . TGTGCCAGCAGGGCGCCGGGAGTTCTGGTTCAGCCCCAGCATTTT CASRAPGVLVQPQHF
TRBJ1-3 . TRBV7-9 . TGTGCCAGCAGCCACACTAACGGGGTTTACGGAAACACCATATATTTT CASSHTNGVYGNTIYF
TRBJ1-1 . TRBV12-3/TRBV12-4 . TGTGCCAGCAGGTTAGGGACACTTGAAGCTTTCTTT CASRLGTLEAFF
TRBJ1-1 . TRBV6-6 . TGTGCCAGCAGTTACTCCGGGGGGAGGGAAACTGAAGCTTTCTTT CASSYSGGRETEAFF